The next 3 T cell receptor beta chains were all read from a single sample in a study of molecular identifiers for immune sequencing clone quantification. One entry per CDR3 protein results from TCRdb running MiXCR on the PCR reads. The table lists some 96,000 distinct CDR3 sequences, 24% of them singletons. Material for sequencing was naive CD8+ T cells from blood, with Jurkat cell RNA spiked in. Subset denoted: FACS-sorted CD8+CD4-CCR7+CD45RA+ naive T cells. The receptors were gathered from a human donor in good health. Some libraries in this study had Jurkat cell RNA spiked in.

This clonotype was detected a few times. One base away lies a much larger clone, so this may be a sequencing read error. This sequence joins TRBV4-1 and TRBJ2-5; D ambiguous. CDR1 is MGHRA and CDR2 is YSYEKL in the germline V gene. CDR3 size: 14 residues. The germline V and J ends were trimmed by 2 bases and 2 bases, with 9 bases remaining between them. The CDR3 region is CASSQSLAQETQYF. The DNA of the CDR3 is TGCGCCAGCAGCCAAAGCCTCGCTCAAGAGACCCAGTACTTC.

Comment on this clonotype: This sequence may be a read error, since a much larger clone differs from it by one base. Without the conserved terminal phenylalanine or tryptophan, this CDR3 likely stems from a read error. The DNA is omitted, as the CDR3 cannot be located on it reliably, and the CDR3 follows TCRdb's listing. This chain joins TRBV6-2 or TRBV6-3 and TRBJ2-7; TRBD2, as called in the table, went unchecked against the DNA. Looked up from germline, CDR1 is MNHEY and CDR2 is SVGEGT. Counting both end residues, the CDR3 totals 12 amino acids. CDR3 sequence: CASSYPRGEEDL.

The CDR3 here is CASGSRAESSYEQYF. CDR3 DNA: TGTGCCAGCGGTTCCAGGGCCGAGAGCTCCTACGAGCAGTACTTC. V gene TRBV28 combines with J gene TRBJ2-7; a weak D match, TRBD1 (5 bases). Germline values: CDR1 MDHEN, CDR2 SYDVKM. This CDR3 spans 15 amino acids. Between the trimmed V and J ends, which lost 8 bases and 0 bases, there was a span of 17 bases.